A selection of T cell receptor beta chains follows, all from one sample in a study of shared clonotypes between healthy human individuals. Method: immunoSEQ multiplex PCR; TCRdb's copy keeps in-frame clones and lacks some. The sample lists roughly 1 million clones, approximately 76% occurring once. Sequencing was performed on memory CD4+ T cells sorted from blood. Receptors were obtained from a young man in good health. CDR3s include the opening cysteine and the closing phenylalanine or tryptophan. The order of the fields is J gene, V gene, D gene, clone size, CDR3 protein, CDR3 DNA. The D gene is left open where the match is weak. Some rows have no size entry. The others give once, few or many, or a class for an expanded clone.

J: TRBJ2-7; V: TRBV2; D: .; size: .; CDR3: CASSGAGSYEQYF; DNA: TGTGCCAGCAGTGGAGCCGGATCCTACGAGCAGTACTTC
J: TRBJ2-7; V: TRBV9; D: .; size: many; CDR3: CASSVEDSPSYEQYF; DNA: TGTGCCAGCAGCGTAGAGGACAGCCCGTCCTACGAGCAGTACTTC
J: TRBJ1-3; V: TRBV19; D: .; size: many; CDR3: CASSISGGNTIYF; DNA: TGTGCCAGTAGTATTTCAGGTGGAAACACCATATATTTT
J: TRBJ1-1; V: TRBV5-6; D: .; size: few; CDR3: CASSLGQANTEAFF; DNA: TGTGCCAGCAGCTTGGGACAGGCGAACACTGAAGCTTTCTTT
J: TRBJ1-3; V: TRBV30; D: .; size: .; CDR3: CAWSALGAGPGNTIYF; DNA: TGTGCCTGGAGTGCCCTCGGGGCAGGCCCTGGAAACACCATATATTTT
J: TRBJ2-7; V: TRBV6-5; D: TRBD1; size: .; CDR3: CASSYSTGGGSYEQYF; DNA: TGTGCCAGCAGTTACTCGACAGGGGGGGGCTCCTACGAGCAGTACTTC
J: TRBJ2-2; V: TRBV7-2; D: TRBD2; size: .; CDR3: CASSSRAGTIPGELFF; DNA: TGTGCCAGCAGCTCGAGGGCCGGGACTATCCCCGGGGAGCTGTTTTTT
J: TRBJ2-1; V: TRBV11-3; D: TRBD2; size: .; CDR3: CASSLGGLAGTSGEQFF; DNA: TGTGCCAGCAGCTTAGGCGGCCTAGCGGGTACCTCCGGGGAGCAGTTCTTC
J: TRBJ1-2; V: TRBV14; D: .; size: .; CDR3: CASSQYRQGQLYGYTF; DNA: TGTGCCAGCAGCCAGTACCGGCAGGGCCAATTATATGGCTACACCTTC
J: TRBJ2-2; V: TRBV29-1; D: TRBD2; size: .; CDR3: CSVRDLAGGTGELFF; DNA: TGCAGTGTGAGGGACCTAGCGGGAGGCACCGGGGAGCTGTTTTTT
J: TRBJ2-1; V: TRBV7-2; D: .; size: .; CDR3: CASSPDYSYNEQFF; DNA: TGTGCCAGCAGCCCAGACTATTCCTACAATGAGCAGTTCTTC
J: TRBJ2-7; V: TRBV23-1; D: TRBD2; size: .; CDR3: CASSQSPQREDEQYF; DNA: TGCGCCAGCAGTCAATCTCCCCAGCGGGAGGACGAGCAGTACTTC
J: TRBJ1-2; V: TRBV28; D: .; size: .; CDR3: CASRYAVYGYTF; DNA: TGTGCCAGCCGGTATGCAGTATATGGCTACACCTTC
J: TRBJ1-2; V: TRBV7-3; D: TRBD1; size: .; CDR3: CASSPTGGYGYTF; DNA: TGTGCCAGCAGCCCTACAGGGGGGTATGGCTACACCTTC
J: TRBJ2-1; V: TRBV5-1; D: .; size: .; CDR3: CASSPGTFSNEQFF; DNA: TGCGCCAGCAGCCCCGGTACCTTTTCCAATGAGCAGTTCTTC
J: TRBJ2-7; V: TRBV6-6; D: .; size: .; CDR3: CASSYRHDHEQYF; DNA: TGTGCCAGCAGTTACCGTCATGACCACGAGCAGTACTTC
J: TRBJ2-5; V: TRBV5-1; D: TRBD1; size: .; CDR3: CASRPKTGGGETQYF; DNA: TGCGCCAGCAGGCCCAAGACAGGGGGAGGGGAGACCCAGTACTTC
J: TRBJ1-4; V: TRBV10-3; D: .; size: .; CDR3: CAISRDVGTEKLFF; DNA: TGTGCCATCAGCCGGGACGTGGGGACTGAAAAACTGTTTTTT
J: TRBJ2-7; V: TRBV2; D: TRBD2; size: .; CDR3: CASSETASGSYEQYF; DNA: TGTGCCAGCAGTGAAACGGCTAGCGGCTCCTACGAGCAGTACTTC
J: TRBJ1-5; V: TRBV18; D: TRBD1; size: once; CDR3: CASSPFTGGADQPQHF; DNA: TGTGCCAGCTCACCATTTACAGGGGGCGCGGATCAGCCCCAGCATTTT
J: TRBJ1-4; V: TRBV4-2; D: .; size: few; CDR3: CASSQETRANEKLFF; DNA: TGTGCCAGCAGCCAAGAGACCAGAGCTAATGAAAAACTGTTTTTT
J: TRBJ2-2; V: TRBV19; D: .; size: .; CDR3: CASSIGGGELFF; DNA: TGTGCCAGTAGTATAGGCGGCGGGGAGCTGTTTTTT
J: TRBJ1-2; V: TRBV7-2; D: .; size: .; CDR3: CASSLVYGSNYGYTF; DNA: TGTGCCAGCAGCTTAGTTTACGGCAGTAACTATGGCTACACCTTC
J: TRBJ2-2; V: TRBV11-3; D: .; size: .; CDR3: CASSLQTATGELFF; DNA: TGTGCCAGCAGCCTCCAGACAGCCACCGGGGAGCTGTTTTTT
J: TRBJ2-1; V: TRBV7-2; D: .; size: .; CDR3: CASSSGLPTEQFF; DNA: TGTGCCAGCAGCTCGGGACTCCCCACTGAGCAGTTCTTC
J: TRBJ1-1; V: TRBV7-8; D: .; size: once; CDR3: CASSTGLNTEAFF; DNA: TGTGCCAGCAGCACCGGTTTGAACACTGAAGCTTTCTTT
J: TRBJ2-5; V: TRBV5-1; D: .; size: .; CDR3: CASSKTSGAQETQYF; DNA: TGCGCCAGCAGCAAAACCTCGGGGGCCCAAGAGACCCAGTACTTC
J: TRBJ2-3; V: TRBV7-9; D: .; size: few; CDR3: CASSYSTDTQYF; DNA: TGTGCCAGCAGCTACAGCACAGATACGCAGTATTTT
J: TRBJ2-2; V: TRBV6-6; D: TRBD1; size: .; CDR3: CASSYFLGGGTGELFF; DNA: TGTGCCAGCAGTTACTTCCTAGGGGGCGGAACCGGGGAGCTGTTTTTT
J: TRBJ1-2; V: TRBV10-1; D: .; size: .; CDR3: CASGGEITANYGYTF; DNA: TGCGCCAGCGGGGGGGAGATTACAGCTAACTATGGCTACACCTTC
J: TRBJ1-2; V: TRBV4-3; D: TRBD1; size: .; CDR3: CASSQKDRARGYTF; DNA: TGCGCCAGCAGCCAAAAAGACAGGGCCCGTGGCTACACCTTC
J: TRBJ2-7; V: TRBV10-1; D: .; size: .; CDR3: CASSELLGYEQYF; DNA: TGCGCCAGCAGTGAGCTCTTAGGGTACGAGCAGTACTTC
J: TRBJ2-3; V: TRBV9; D: TRBD2; size: .; CDR3: CASSVGLAGGTLTDTQYF; DNA: TGTGCCAGCAGCGTAGGACTAGCGGGAGGGACGCTCACAGATACGCAGTATTTT
J: TRBJ2-1; V: TRBV4-1; D: .; size: .; CDR3: CASSQEREGRAYNEQFF; DNA: TGCGCCAGCAGCCAAGAGAGAGAGGGGAGAGCCTACAATGAGCAGTTCTTC
J: TRBJ2-1; V: TRBV30; D: .; size: once; CDR3: CAWRNQREQFF; DNA: TGTGCCTGGCGCAACCAAAGGGAGCAGTTCTTC
J: TRBJ1-6; V: TRBV5-1; D: .; size: .; CDR3: CASSLETGSWSPLHF; DNA: TGCGCCAGCAGCTTGGAAACAGGCAGTTGGTCACCCCTCCACTTT
J: TRBJ1-5; V: TRBV28; D: .; size: .; CDR3: CASSPLGQIVESNQPQHF; DNA: TGTGCCAGCAGCCCTCTCGGTCAGATAGTAGAGAGCAATCAGCCCCAGCATTTT
J: TRBJ2-3; V: TRBV5-8; D: TRBD1; size: many; CDR3: CASSFSTGGYDTQYF; DNA: TGTGCCAGCAGCTTTTCCACAGGGGGCTACGATACGCAGTATTTT
J: TRBJ2-7; V: TRBV18; D: TRBD1; size: .; CDR3: CASSRDSSYEQYF; DNA: TGTGCCAGCTCACGGGACAGCTCCTACGAGCAGTACTTC
J: TRBJ2-5; V: TRBV5-4; D: .; size: once; CDR3: CASSLPNQETQYF; DNA: TGTGCCAGCAGCTTACCCAACCAAGAGACCCAGTACTTC
J: TRBJ2-1; V: TRBV6-1; D: TRBD2; size: .; CDR3: CASSEALGLAGGYNEQFF; DNA: TGTGCCAGCAGTGAAGCATTGGGACTAGCGGGAGGGTACAATGAGCAGTTCTTC
J: TRBJ2-4; V: TRBV7-5; D: .; size: .; CDR3: CARSLGGNKNIQYF; DNA: TGTGCCAGAAGCTTAGGGGGGAATAAAAACATTCAGTACTTC
J: TRBJ2-1; V: TRBV27; D: .; size: .; CDR3: CASSLPSLGKDEQFF; DNA: TGTGCCAGCAGTCTCCCTAGCCTCGGGAAGGATGAGCAGTTCTTC
J: TRBJ1-5; V: TRBV19; D: TRBD1; size: .; CDR3: CASSVTGDSNQPQHF; DNA: TGTGCCAGTAGTGTCACAGGGGATAGCAATCAGCCCCAGCATTTT
J: TRBJ1-4; V: TRBV5-1; D: TRBD1; size: .; CDR3: CASSLEGAAEKEKLFF; DNA: TGCGCCAGCAGCTTGGAGGGGGCGGCTGAAAAGGAAAAACTGTTTTTT
J: TRBJ1-5; V: TRBV15; D: .; size: .; CDR3: CATSRVRAGAPSNQPQHF; DNA: TGTGCCACCAGCAGAGTGAGGGCAGGGGCCCCTAGCAATCAGCCCCAGCATTTT
J: TRBJ2-7; V: TRBV5-4; D: TRBD1; size: .; CDR3: CASSPGRDRDYEQYF; DNA: TGTGCCAGCAGCCCAGGCCGGGACAGGGATTACGAGCAGTACTTC
J: TRBJ2-7; V: TRBV27; D: .; size: .; CDR3: CASSRGFLGDPVTYEQYF; DNA: TGTGCCAGCTCCCGAGGTTTTCTCGGGGACCCGGTAACCTACGAGCAGTACTTC
J: TRBJ2-7; V: TRBV6-5; D: .; size: .; CDR3: CASSNTANSYEQYF; DNA: TGTGCCAGCAGTAACACAGCCAACTCCTACGAGCAGTACTTC
J: TRBJ2-6; V: TRBV7-9; D: TRBD1; size: .; CDR3: CASSRTGAWGGANVLTF; DNA: TGTGCCAGCAGCCGGACAGGGGCCTGGGGAGGGGCCAACGTCCTGACTTTC
J: TRBJ1-2; V: TRBV28; D: .; size: .; CDR3: CASSLVTAYGYTF; DNA: TGTGCCAGCAGTTTGGTCACAGCCTATGGCTACACCTTC
J: TRBJ1-6; V: TRBV19; D: .; size: .; CDR3: CASSSGGGGSSYNSPLHF; DNA: TGTGCCAGTAGTTCAGGAGGAGGCGGGAGCTCCTATAATTCACCCCTCCACTTT
J: TRBJ2-5; V: TRBV25-1; D: TRBD1; size: .; CDR3: CASRRGQNQETQYF; DNA: TGTGCCAGCAGACGGGGACAGAACCAAGAGACCCAGTACTTC
J: TRBJ2-2; V: TRBV19; D: TRBD1; size: .; CDR3: CASSTGTGIRTGELFF; DNA: TGTGCCAGTAGTACAGGGACAGGGATAAGGACCGGGGAGCTGTTTTTT
J: TRBJ2-3; V: TRBV11-2; D: .; size: .; CDR3: CASSLLAPGAQYF; DNA: TGTGCCAGCAGCTTACTTGCCCCGGGAGCGCAGTATTTT
J: TRBJ2-5; V: TRBV2; D: .; size: .; CDR3: CASRPGSYSETQYF; DNA: TGTGCCAGCAGACCCGGGTCCTACTCGGAGACCCAGTACTTC
J: TRBJ2-5; V: TRBV5-1; D: TRBD2; size: once; CDR3: CASSLELAGAQETQYF; DNA: TGCGCCAGCAGCTTGGAACTAGCGGGAGCCCAAGAGACCCAGTACTTC
J: TRBJ1-1; V: TRBV7-6; D: .; size: few; CDR3: CASSLVGDTEAFF; DNA: TGTGCCAGCAGCTTAGTGGGAGACACTGAAGCTTTCTTT
J: TRBJ2-1; V: TRBV7-9; D: TRBD1; size: .; CDR3: CASSPPSGQGNEQFF; DNA: TGTGCCAGCAGCCCTCCCTCCGGACAGGGCAATGAGCAGTTCTTC
J: TRBJ1-2; V: TRBV25-1; D: TRBD1; size: .; CDR3: CASRGQGRFNYGYTF; DNA: TGTGCCAGCAGGGGACAGGGGCGTTTTAACTATGGCTACACCTTC